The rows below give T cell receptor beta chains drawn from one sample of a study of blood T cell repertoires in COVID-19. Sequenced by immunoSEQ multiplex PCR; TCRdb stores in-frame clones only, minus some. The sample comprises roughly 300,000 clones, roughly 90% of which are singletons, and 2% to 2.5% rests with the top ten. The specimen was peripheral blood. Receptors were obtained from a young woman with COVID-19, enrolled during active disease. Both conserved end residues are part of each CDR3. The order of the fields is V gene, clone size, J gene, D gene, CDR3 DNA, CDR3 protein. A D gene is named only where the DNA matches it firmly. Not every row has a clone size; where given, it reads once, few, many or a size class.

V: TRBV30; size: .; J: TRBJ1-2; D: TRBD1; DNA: TGTGCCAGACGGGACAGAAACTATGGCTACACCTTC; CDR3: CARRDRNYGYTF
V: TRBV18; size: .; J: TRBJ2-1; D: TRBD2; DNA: TGTGCCAGCTCACCCGTAGCGGGAACATACAATGAGCAGTTCTTC; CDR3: CASSPVAGTYNEQFF
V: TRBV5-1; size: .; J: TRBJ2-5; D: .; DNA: TGCGCCAGCAGCTTGGTCGCGGAAGAGACCCAGTACTTC; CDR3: CASSLVAEETQYF
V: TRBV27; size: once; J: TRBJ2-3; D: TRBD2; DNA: TGTGCCAGCAGTTGGGCTAGCGGATACACAGATACGCAGTATTTT; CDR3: CASSWASGYTDTQYF
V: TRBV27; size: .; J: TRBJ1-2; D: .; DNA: TGTGCCAGCAGTCAGGACAGTAACTATGGCTACACCTTC; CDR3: CASSQDSNYGYTF
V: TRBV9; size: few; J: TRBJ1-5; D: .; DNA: TGTGCCAGCAGCCCTACCGCAGGGGCTGATCAGCCCCAGCATTTT; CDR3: CASSPTAGADQPQHF
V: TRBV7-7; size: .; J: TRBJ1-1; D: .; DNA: TGTGCCAGCAGCGAGGGACTTTGGACTGAAGCTTTCTTT; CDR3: CASSEGLWTEAFF
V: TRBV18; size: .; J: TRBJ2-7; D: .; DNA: TGTGCCAGCTCACCAACAGGTCCCTACGAGCAGTACTTC; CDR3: CASSPTGPYEQYF
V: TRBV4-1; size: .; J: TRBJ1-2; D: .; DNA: TGCGCCAGCAGCCCCACCGAACTAGACTATGGCTACACCTTC; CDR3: CASSPTELDYGYTF
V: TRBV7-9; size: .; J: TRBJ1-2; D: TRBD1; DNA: TGTGCCAGCAGCGAGAACGACAGGGGGCTTGACGGCTACACCTTC; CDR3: CASSENDRGLDGYTF
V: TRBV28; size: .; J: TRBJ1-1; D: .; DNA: TGTGCCAGCAGTTTATCCCAATTCAGATTCACTGAAGCTTTCTTT; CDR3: CASSLSQFRFTEAFF
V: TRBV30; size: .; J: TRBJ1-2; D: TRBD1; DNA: TGTGCCTGGATACCAGGAACAGGGGACGGCTACACCTTC; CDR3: CAWIPGTGDGYTF
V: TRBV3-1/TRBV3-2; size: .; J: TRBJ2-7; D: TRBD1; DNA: TGTGCCAGCAGCCATTCAAGACAGGGCGAGCAGTACTTC; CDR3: CASSHSRQGEQYF
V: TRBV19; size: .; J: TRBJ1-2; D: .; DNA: TGTGCCAGTAGTATAAGAGGGATCTATGGCTACACCTTC; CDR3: CASSIRGIYGYTF
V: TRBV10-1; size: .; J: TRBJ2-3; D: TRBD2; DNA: TGCGCCAGCAGTGAGTCGGGACTAGCGGGAGCAGATACGCAGTATTTT; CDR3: CASSESGLAGADTQYF
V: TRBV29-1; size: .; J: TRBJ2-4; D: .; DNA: TGCAGCGTTGGTTCCCGGGATAAAAACATTCAGTACTTC; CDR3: CSVGSRDKNIQYF
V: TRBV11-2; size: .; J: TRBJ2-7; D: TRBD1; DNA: TGTGCCAGCAGCTTAGAAGGGACAGGGGGCGAGCAGTACTTC; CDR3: CASSLEGTGGEQYF
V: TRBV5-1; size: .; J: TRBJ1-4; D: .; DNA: TGCGCCAGCAGCAGAGGGAATATGGTAACTAATGAAAAACTGTTTTTT; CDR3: CASSRGNMVTNEKLFF
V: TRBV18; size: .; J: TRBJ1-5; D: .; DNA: TGTGCCAGCTCACGAGGGCGGAATCAGCCCCAGCATTTT; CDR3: CASSRGRNQPQHF
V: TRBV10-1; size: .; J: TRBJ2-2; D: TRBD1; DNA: TGCGCCAGCAGTAAAGGGACAGGTGACACCGGGGAGCTGTTTTTT; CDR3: CASSKGTGDTGELFF
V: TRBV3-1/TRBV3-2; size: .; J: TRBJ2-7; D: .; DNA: TGTGCCAGCAGCCAAGCTAACAGGCGCTCCTACGAGCAGTACTTC; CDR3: CASSQANRRSYEQYF
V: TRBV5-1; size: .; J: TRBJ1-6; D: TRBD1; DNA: TGCGCCAGCAGCTCGGGGGACAGCCTTTATAATTCACCCCTCCACTTT; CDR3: CASSSGDSLYNSPLHF
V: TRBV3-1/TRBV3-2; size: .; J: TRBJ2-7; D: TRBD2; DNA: TGTGCCAGCAGCCAAGAAATGGGGAGGGATCGTTACGAGCAGTACTTC; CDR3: CASSQEMGRDRYEQYF
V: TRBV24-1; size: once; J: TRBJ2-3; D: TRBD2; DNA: TGTGCCACCAGTGCGGGGGGGCAAGATACGCAGTATTTT; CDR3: CATSAGGQDTQYF
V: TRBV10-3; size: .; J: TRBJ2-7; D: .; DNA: TGTGCCATCAGTGAGTCCGGGGACTCCTACGAGCAGTACTTC; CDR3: CAISESGDSYEQYF
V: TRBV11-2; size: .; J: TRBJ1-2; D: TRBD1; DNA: TGTGCCAGCAGCTTAAGGACAGGGAGGGGCGGCTACACCTTC; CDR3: CASSLRTGRGGYTF
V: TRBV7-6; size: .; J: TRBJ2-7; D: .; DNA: TGTGCCAGCAGCTTAGCTTCGTGGCAAACCTACGAGCAGTACTTC; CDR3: CASSLASWQTYEQYF
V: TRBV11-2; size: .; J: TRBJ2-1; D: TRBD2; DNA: TGTGCCAGCAGCTTATGGGGGGGGAGCTCCTACAATGAGCAGTTCTTC; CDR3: CASSLWGGSSYNEQFF
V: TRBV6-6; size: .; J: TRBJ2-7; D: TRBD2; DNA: TGTGCCAGCAGCCTTAGCGGGAGGTACGAGCAGTACTTC; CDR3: CASSLSGRYEQYF
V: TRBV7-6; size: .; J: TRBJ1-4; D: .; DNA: TGTGCCAGCAGCCCTCTGGACACCAAAAATGAAAAACTGTTTTTT; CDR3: CASSPLDTKNEKLFF
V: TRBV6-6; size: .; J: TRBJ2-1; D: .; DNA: TGTGCCAGCAGCGAGGGGGAAATCAATGAGCAGTTCTTC; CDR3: CASSEGEINEQFF
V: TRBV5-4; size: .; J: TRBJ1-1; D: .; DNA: TGTGCCAGCAGCTTGGACAGGGCTTACACTGAAGCTTTCTTT; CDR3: CASSLDRAYTEAFF
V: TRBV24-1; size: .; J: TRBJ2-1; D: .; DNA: TGTGCCACCAGTGACTCAAAGACTGGAATCAGTGAGCAGTTCTTC; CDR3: CATSDSKTGISEQFF
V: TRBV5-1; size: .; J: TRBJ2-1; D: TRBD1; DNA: TGCGCCAGCAGCTTCGGGTGGAAACAGGGGGATGAGCAGTTCTTC; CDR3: CASSFGWKQGDEQFF
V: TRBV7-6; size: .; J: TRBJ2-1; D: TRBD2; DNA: TGTGCCAGCAGCTTAGTAACTAGCGGTCGCAATGAGCAGTTCTTC; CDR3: CASSLVTSGRNEQFF
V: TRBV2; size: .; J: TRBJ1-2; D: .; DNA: TGTGCCAGCAGTGAAACGGAGGGAATCGTGGATGGCTACACCTTC; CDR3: CASSETEGIVDGYTF
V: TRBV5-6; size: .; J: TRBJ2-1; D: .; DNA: TGTGCCAGCAGCTTGGGAGGAAATGAGCAGTTCTTC; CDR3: CASSLGGNEQFF
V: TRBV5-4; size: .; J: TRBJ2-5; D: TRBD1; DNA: TGTGCCAGCAGCACGCGACAGGGCCGGGAGACCCAGTACTTC; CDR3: CASSTRQGRETQYF
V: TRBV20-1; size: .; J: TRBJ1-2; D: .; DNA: TGCAGTGCTAGTTTAATCGACAGACCAAACTATGGCTACACCTTC; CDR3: CSASLIDRPNYGYTF
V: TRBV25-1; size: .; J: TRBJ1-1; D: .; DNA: TGTGCCAGCAGTGCCCGGGGAGAGACTGAAGCTTTCTTT; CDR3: CASSARGETEAFF
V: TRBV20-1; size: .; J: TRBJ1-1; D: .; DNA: TGCAGTGCTAGTCACAGGCCCCCGAACACTGAAGCTTTCTTT; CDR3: CSASHRPPNTEAFF
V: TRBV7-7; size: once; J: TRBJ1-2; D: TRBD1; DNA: TGTGCCAGCAGCCCGGGGACAGGGAAGGCGGGCGGCTACACCTTC; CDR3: CASSPGTGKAGGYTF
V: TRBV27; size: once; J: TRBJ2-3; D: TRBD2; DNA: TGTGCCAGCAGTTTGACTAGCGGGAGTTACACAGATACGCAGTATTTT; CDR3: CASSLTSGSYTDTQYF
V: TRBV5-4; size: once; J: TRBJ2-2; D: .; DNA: TGTGCCAGCAGCCCGGAGGTCGGAGTTAACACCGGGGAGCTGTTTTTT; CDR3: CASSPEVGVNTGELFF
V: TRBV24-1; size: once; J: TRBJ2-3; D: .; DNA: TGTGCCACCAGTGACCCCGCGACGTCGGGAGGCACAGATACGCAGTATTTT; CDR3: CATSDPATSGGTDTQYF
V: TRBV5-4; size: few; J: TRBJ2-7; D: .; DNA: TGTGCCAGCAGCCTGGAAGGGGTACCCTACGAGCAGTACTTC; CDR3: CASSLEGVPYEQYF
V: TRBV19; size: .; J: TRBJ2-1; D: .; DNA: TGTGCCAGTAGTATAGATTCGGCTAGTGTCGAGTTCTTC; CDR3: CASSIDSASVEFF
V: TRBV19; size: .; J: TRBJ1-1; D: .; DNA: TGTGCCAGTAGTTTGGGGGGGCCGACTGAAGCTTTCTTT; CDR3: CASSLGGPTEAFF
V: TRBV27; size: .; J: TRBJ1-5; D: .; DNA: TGTGCCAGCAGTTACCAGGGGAATCAGCCCCAGCATTTT; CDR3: CASSYQGNQPQHF
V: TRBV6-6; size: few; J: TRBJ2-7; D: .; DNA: TGTGCCAGCAGTTACTCGGACAGATCTTACGAGCAGTACTTC; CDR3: CASSYSDRSYEQYF
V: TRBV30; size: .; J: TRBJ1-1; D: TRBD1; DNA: TGTGCCTGGAGGGTTGGACAGGACACTGAAGCTTTCTTT; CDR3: CAWRVGQDTEAFF
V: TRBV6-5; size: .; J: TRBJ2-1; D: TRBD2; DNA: TGTGCCAGCAGTAAGGGACTAGAGCAGTTCTTC; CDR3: CASSKGLEQFF
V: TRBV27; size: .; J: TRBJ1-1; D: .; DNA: TGTGCCAGCAGTTTATATCGGGGGAACACTGAAGCTTTCTTT; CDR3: CASSLYRGNTEAFF
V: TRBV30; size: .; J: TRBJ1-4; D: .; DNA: TGTGCCTGGACCAAGGACAGCTCTGAAAAACTGTTTTTT; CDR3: CAWTKDSSEKLFF
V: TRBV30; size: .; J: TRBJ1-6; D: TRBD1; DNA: TGTGCCTGGAGTGTACAGGGGTTATCTAACTCACCCCTCCACTTT; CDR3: CAWSVQGLSNSPLHF